These 15 T cell receptor beta chains share one sample of origin, sequenced in a study of T-cell reconstitution after alpha-beta-depleted transplantation in children. The TCRbeta library was prepared with unique molecular identifiers. TCRdb reprocessed the PCR reads with MiXCR, giving one entry per CDR3 protein. The data hold 580,000 or so distinct CDR3 sequences, with under 30% observed a single time. The starting material was PBMCs, mostly from graft donor cells, obtained 360 days after TCRalphabeta/CD19-depleted stem cell transplant. Receptors originate from a boy under two years old who had a stem cell transplant for acute myeloid leukemia, so the T cells may come from the graft donor.

V gene TRBV9 combines with J gene TRBJ2-4; possible D gene TRBD2, 5 bases. The CDR3 consists of 15 residues. The V and J ends lost 0 bases and 6 bases respectively, with 13 bases between them. Germline V gene data show CDR1 as SGDLS and CDR2 as YYNGEE. The CDR3 DNA is TGTGCCAGCAGCGTAGAGGAGGTCCCCTTAAACATTCAGTACTTC. Residues: CASSVEEVPLNIQYF.

The V call is TRBV6-5, the J call TRBJ2-7; 9 nucleotides line up with TRBD2. This CDR3 has 17 residues. Losses at the gene ends were 3 bases for V and 2 bases for J; bases not matched to a gene: 11. From germline, CDR1 is MNHEY and CDR2 SVGAGI. For the CDR3, the DNA is TGTGCCAGCAGTTATCGGTGTAGCCTAGCGGGGACCTACGAGCAGTACGTC. Protein sequence: CASSYRCSLAGTYEQYV.

This clonotype was counted at least ten times. This rearrangement joins TRBV10-2 to TRBJ2-2; TRBD1 matches 8 bases. V gave up 5 bases and J gave up 7 bases; unmatched junction bases: 6. The length of the CDR3 is 14 residues. Germline values: CDR1 WSHSY, CDR2 SAAADI. CDR3 sequence reads: CASSRQGNGGELFF. The CDR3 DNA follows: TGCGCCAGCAGTCGACAGGGGAATGGCGGGGAGCTGTTTTTT.

DNA for the CDR3: TGTGCCAGCAGGACGGATAGGGACAGGGGCTACAATGAGCAGTTCTTC. Amino acid sequence: CASRTDRDRGYNEQFF. V and J are TRBV6-5 and TRBJ2-1; 10 bases align to TRBD1. CDR1 is MNHEY and CDR2 is SVGAGI in the germline V gene. The trim removed 6 bases at V and 3 bases at J, leaving 8 bases unmatched. The CDR3 has 16 residues.

This clonotype showed up just a few times. The rearrangement links TRBV4-3 to TRBJ2-7; D is uncertain. Trimming shortened V by 0 bases and J by 6 bases, and 18 bases separated the two germline ends. The germline CDR1 and CDR2 sequences are LGHNA and YSLEER. This CDR3 comprises 16 residues. CDR3 nucleotide sequence: TGCGCCAGCAGCCAAGATCCCAACCTGGCCCAGGCCGAGCAGTACTTC. Residues: CASSQDPNLAQAEQYF.

The rearrangement joins TRBV13 to TRBJ2-7; D is undetermined. Germline-derived CDR1 and CDR2 are PRHDT and FYEKMQ (reference sequence). Trimming removed 5 bases from V and 4 bases from J, with 12 bases in between. There are 13 residues in the CDR3. CDR3 sequence: CASSPRGWYEQYV. The CDR3 DNA reads TGTGCCAGCAGCCCCCGCGGCTGGTACGAGCAGTACGTC.

The chain combines TRBV11-1 with TRBJ2-7, with D possibly TRBD1 on 6 matching bases. Germline CDR1 reads SGHAT; CDR2 reads FQDESV (reference sequence). The CDR3 totals 15 residues. V shed 2 bases and J shed 4 bases, with 15 bases lying between them. CDR3 coding DNA: TGTGCCAGCAGCTTAAGTGGACAGTACTTATACGAGCAGTACTTC. Its protein product is CASSLSGQYLYEQYF.

Ten or more counts support this clonotype. The V and J genes are TRBV20-1 and TRBJ2-1, with 8 bases matching TRBD1. Germline loops: CDR1 DFQATT, CDR2 SNEGSKA (reference sequence). The CDR3 covers 15 residues. Trimming at V came to 0 bases and at J to 0 bases, leaving 1 base not matched to a gene. The CDR3 coding sequence is TGCAGTGCTAGAGAAGGGACAGGCTCCTACAATGAGCAGTTCTTC. It translates to CSAREGTGSYNEQFF.

This clonotype was observed at least ten times. This chain joins TRBV20-1 and TRBJ1-1; D remains ambiguous. V was trimmed by 3 bases and J by 6 bases, leaving 17 bases between them. From germline, CDR1 is DFQATT and CDR2 SNEGSKA (reference sequence). The CDR3 is 14 residues long. CDR3 sequence (DNA): TGCAGTGCTAGTACCCCGGGCCCACCTCCTGAAGCTTTCTTT. Its protein product is CSASTPGPPPEAFF.

At least ten counts were recorded for this clonotype. The CDR3 coding sequence is TGCAGTGCTAGCTTTAGGACAGGGGGTCAGCCCCAGCATTTT. Protein product: CSASFRTGGQPQHF. V gene TRBV20-1 combines with J gene TRBJ1-5; 10 positions agree with TRBD1. Germline V gene sequence: CDR1 DFQATT, CDR2 SNEGSKA (reference sequence). This CDR3 has 14 residues. The V and J ends lost 3 bases and 6 bases, in that order; junction bases with no gene match: 5.

This clonotype occurred a few times. The chain couples TRBV6-5 to TRBJ1-2; no clear D. The CDR3 loop spans 14 amino acids. Germline V gene sequence: CDR1 MNHEY, CDR2 SVGAGI. The V gene lost 0 bases and the J gene lost 13 bases, with 18 bases spanning the gap. CDR3 amino acids: CASSYSIVKGPSTF. In DNA, the CDR3 is TGTGCCAGCAGTTACTCGATTGTTAAGGGCCCGAGCACCTTC.

This clonotype was observed a handful of times. The genes are TRBV5-1 and TRBJ2-1, with TRBD1 matching 7 bases. The V and J ends lost 2 bases and 5 bases, in that order; junction bases with no gene match: 10. The germline CDR1 and CDR2 sequences are SGHRS and YFSETQ. This CDR3 is built from 16 residues. The CDR3 nucleotides read TGCGCCAGCAGCTTCCCAAGGGGGCTAACGGACAATGAGCAGTTCTTC. This sequence encodes CASSFPRGLTDNEQFF.

This clonotype was detected once. CDR3 sequence reads: CASSQDFREGTDTQYF. The DNA for the CDR3 is TGCGCCAGCAGCCAAGACTTCAGGGAAGGCACAGATACGCAGTATTTT. This rearrangement joins TRBV4-3 to TRBJ2-3; TRBD1 might be the D (5 bases). Germline lookup yields CDR1 LGHNA and CDR2 YSLEER. The CDR3 has 16 residues. V was trimmed by 0 bases and J by 1 base, leaving 11 bases between them.

V gene TRBV20-1 combines with J gene TRBJ1-5; D may be TRBD1 (5 bases). This CDR3 contains 15 residues. Germline CDR1 DFQATT, CDR2 SNEGSKA (reference sequence). Trimming removed 1 base from V and 7 bases from J, with 17 bases in between. Here the CDR3 DNA reads TGCAGTGCTAGAGTTGAGCAGGGTAAAGGCCAGCCCCAGCATTTT. The encoded protein is CSARVEQGKGQPQHF.

This clonotype has a handful of counts. This chain connects TRBV20-1 to TRBJ1-4, with D unclear. This CDR3 region has 15 residues. The ends were cut back, 5 bases at V and 6 bases at J, with 19 bases in the middle. Germline loops: CDR1 DFQATT, CDR2 SNEGSKA (reference sequence). The CDR3 coding sequence is TGCAGTGCTGCAAACACCGGGATCGAGGATGAAAAACTGTTTTTT. Protein product: CSAANTGIEDEKLFF.